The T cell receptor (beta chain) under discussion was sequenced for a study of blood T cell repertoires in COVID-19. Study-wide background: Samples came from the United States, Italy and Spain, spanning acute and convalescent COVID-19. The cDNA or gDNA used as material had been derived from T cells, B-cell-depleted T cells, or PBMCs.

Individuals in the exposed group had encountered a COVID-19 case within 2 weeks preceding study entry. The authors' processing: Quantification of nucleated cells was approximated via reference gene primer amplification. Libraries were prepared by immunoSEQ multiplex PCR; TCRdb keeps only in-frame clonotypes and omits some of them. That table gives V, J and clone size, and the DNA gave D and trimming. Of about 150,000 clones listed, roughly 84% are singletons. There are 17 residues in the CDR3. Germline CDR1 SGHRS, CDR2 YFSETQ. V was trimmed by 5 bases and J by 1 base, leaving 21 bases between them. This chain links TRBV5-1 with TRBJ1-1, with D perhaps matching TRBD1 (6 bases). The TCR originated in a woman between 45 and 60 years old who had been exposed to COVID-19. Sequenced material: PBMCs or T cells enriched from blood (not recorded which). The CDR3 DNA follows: TGCGCCAGCAGTGGGGGCGTCTCCCAATTACAGAACACTGAAGCTTTCTTT. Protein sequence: CASSGGVSQLQNTEAFF. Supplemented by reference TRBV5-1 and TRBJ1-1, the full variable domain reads KAGVTQTPRYLIKTRGQQVTLSCSPISGHRSVSWYQQTPGQGLQFLFEYFSETQRNKGNFPGRFSGRQFSNSRSEMNVSTLELGDSALYLCASSGGVSQLQNTEAFFGQGTRLTVV.